These 20 T cell receptor beta chains came from one sample sequenced in a study of blood T cells in healthy people across ages. Using a J-beta primer mix together with a sample-barcoded 5' primer, a second PCR was run for roughly 6 to 11 cycles. TCRdb recomputed calls from the 5' RACE reads with MiXCR, one row per CDR3 protein. The sample shows over 300,000 distinct CDR3 sequences, 50% to 60% of them seen only once. Source material: blood. The receptors stem from a man in his fifties or sixties in good health.

This chain uses TRBV6-2 or TRBV6-3 with TRBJ2-5; 7 bases align to TRBD1. TRBJ2-7 matches the DNA end more closely, so the J call is doubtful. The CDR3 runs to 15 residues. Germline V gives CDR1 MNHEY, CDR2 SVGEGT. CDR3 coding DNA: TGTGCCAGCACTGATTCCGGGACAGTCAAGGACGAGCAGTACTTC. This translates into CASTDSGTVKDEQYF.

In this sample, this clonotype turned up a few times. The V call is TRBV20-1, the J call TRBJ2-7; a possible D gene is TRBD2 (5 bases). Germline V gene data show CDR1 as DFQATT and CDR2 as SNEGSKA (reference sequence). The V end was cut by 4 bases, the J end by 3 bases, with 13 bases between. The CDR3 is made up of 13 amino acids. DNA for the CDR3: TGCAGTGCTAACGCCGGCGGGTACTACGAGCAGTACTTC. Protein product: CSANAGGYYEQYF.

In its sample, this clonotype was seen a few times. The J gene is TRBJ1-2, the V gene TRBV6-5, with a possible D match to TRBD1 (6 bases). This CDR3 is 13 amino acids long. From germline, CDR1 is MNHEY and CDR2 SVGAGI. V was shortened by 6 bases and J by 6 bases, with 14 bases between the two germline ends. CDR3 region: CASRANRENGYTF. Written as DNA, the CDR3 is TGTGCCAGCAGGGCCAACAGGGAGAATGGCTACACCTTC.

The chain joins TRBV7-9 to TRBJ1-2; 8 nucleotides agree with TRBD1. The CDR3 runs 15 residues. V trimming: 5 bases; J trimming: 2 bases; junction bases outside the gene matches: 7. Germline V CDR1 and CDR2: SEHNR, FQNEAQ (reference sequence). The CDR3 loop reads CASSPGQGHNYGYTF. DNA of the CDR3: TGTGCCAGCAGCCCTGGACAGGGTCACAACTATGGCTACACCTTC.

This clonotype was seen a handful of times. The V and J genes are TRBV20-1 and TRBJ2-3; 7 positions match TRBD1. J lost 0 bases, V lost 3 bases, and 3 bases had no gene match. The CDR3 loop spans 14 amino acids. Germline CDR1 reads DFQATT; CDR2 reads SNEGSKA (reference sequence). In DNA, the CDR3 is TGCAGTGCTAGGAGACAGGGAAGCACAGATACGCAGTATTTT. Translation gives CSARRQGSTDTQYF.

This clonotype occurred many times. The gene calls are TRBV9 and TRBJ2-7; 7 bases line up with TRBD2. V lost 8 bases, J lost 1 base, and 12 bases stayed unmatched. This CDR3 is 15 amino acids long. Germline CDR1 reads SGDLS; CDR2 reads YYNGEE. The CDR3 reads CASPTNGGGSYEQYF. Here the CDR3 DNA reads TGTGCCAGTCCCACAAATGGGGGGGGATCCTACGAGCAGTACTTC.

This clonotype was counted once. The chain is built from TRBV20-1 and TRBJ1-1, with D possibly being TRBD1 (5 bases). CDR3 length equals 12 residues. Germline V gene lookup returns CDR1 DFQATT and CDR2 SNEGSKA (reference sequence). V dropped 2 bases and J dropped 3 bases, with 7 bases sitting between them. CDR3: CSARLGDTEAFF. In DNA, the CDR3 is TGCAGTGCTAGATTGGGGGACACTGAAGCTTTCTTT.

V and J are TRBV2 and TRBJ2-3, with 12 bases lining up with TRBD1. Germline trimming cut 2 bases from V and 7 bases from J; bases unmatched to any gene: 4. Germline lookup yields CDR1 SNHLY and CDR2 FYNNEI. The CDR3 runs 15 residues. The CDR3 nucleotides read TGTGCCAGCAGTGAACGGGGACAGGGGGCGAATACGCAGTATTTT. This gives the protein CASSERGQGANTQYF.

V gene TRBV24-1 combines with J gene TRBJ2-6, with 7 positions matching TRBD1. Germline loops: CDR1 KGHDR, CDR2 SFDVKD. This CDR3 contains 16 residues. The junction had 2 bases not matched to a gene; V was cut back by 2 bases and J by 2 bases. The CDR3: CATSDSRGPGANVLTF. DNA of the CDR3: TGTGCCACCAGTGATTCGAGGGGGCCTGGGGCCAACGTCCTGACTTTC.

The chain carries TRBV11-1 and TRBJ1-2; 10 bases are shared with TRBD1. V lost 3 bases, J lost 6 bases, and 7 bases stayed unmatched. The germline gives CDR1 SGHAT, CDR2 FQDESV (reference sequence). The CDR3 extends over 15 amino acids. CDR3: CASSLDGTGVNGYTF. CDR3 sequence (DNA): TGTGCCAGCAGCTTGGACGGGACAGGGGTCAATGGCTACACCTTC.

The chain's CDR3 is CASSPGLAGGGYQETQYF. The CDR3 nucleotides read TGTGCCAGCAGTCCTGGACTAGCGGGGGGGGGGTACCAAGAGACCCAGTACTTC. The chain carries TRBV27 and TRBJ2-5; 15 positions match TRBD2. Looked up from germline, CDR1 is MNHEY and CDR2 is SMNVEV (reference sequence). V was clipped by 5 bases and J by 0 bases; unmatched bases: 7. The CDR3 is 18 amino acids.

The CDR3: CASSQGVNEQYF. In DNA form, the CDR3 reads TGTGCCAGCAGCCAAGGGGTCAATGAGCAGTACTTC. The J gene is TRBJ2-7, the V gene TRBV3-1; the D is unclear. Trimming stripped 1 base from V and 7 bases from J, with 8 bases between. This CDR3 region has 12 residues. Germline assignment: CDR1 LGHDT and CDR2 YNNKEL (reference sequence).

This clonotype was counted a single time. This rearrangement joins TRBV7-2 to TRBJ2-1; D is possibly TRBD1 (6 bases). CDR1 and CDR2 from the germline V gene are SGHTA and FQGNSA. CDR3 size: 13 residues. Between the trimmed V and J ends, which lost 1 base and 6 bases, there was a span of 7 bases. This CDR3 reads CASSLEGVNEQFF. The DNA of the CDR3 is TGTGCCAGCAGCTTAGAGGGGGTCAATGAGCAGTTCTTC.

The genes are TRBV2 and TRBJ2-3; maybe TRBD1 (6 bases). CDR1 is SNHLY, CDR2 FYNNEI, per germline. This CDR3 is built from 15 residues. Trimming took 2 bases from V and 2 from J, leaving 11 bases between them. CDR3 region: CASSEQGQSTDTQYF. CDR3 DNA sequence: TGTGCCAGCAGTGAACAGGGACAATCCACAGATACGCAGTATTTT.

This clonotype has just one count. The chain joins TRBV11-2 to TRBJ2-7, with TRBD2 as a possible D gene (6 bases). The CDR3 totals 15 residues. V lost 0 bases and J lost 7, with 16 bases in between. CDR1 SGHAT and CDR2 FQNNGV come from the germline V gene. This CDR3 is CASSLDQTRGNEQYF. In nucleotides, the CDR3 is TGTGCCAGCAGCTTAGATCAGACTAGAGGCAATGAGCAGTACTTC.

The chain joins TRBV27 to TRBJ2-7; weak D call: TRBD2 (6 bases). Trimming removed 4 bases from V and 1 base from J, with 14 bases in between. The CDR3 length is 15 residues. Looked up from germline, CDR1 is MNHEY and CDR2 is SMNVEV (reference sequence). The CDR3 sequence: CASSSLTTSSYEQYF. Written as DNA, the CDR3 is TGTGCCAGCAGTTCGCTAACGACTAGTTCCTACGAGCAGTACTTC.

This clonotype was observed a handful of times. V is TRBV2 and J is TRBJ2-5, with D perhaps given as TRBD1 or TRBD2 (6 bases each). From germline, CDR1 is SNHLY and CDR2 FYNNEI. CDR3 length: 17 residues. Trimming removed 1 base from V and 2 bases from J, with 17 bases in between. For the CDR3, the DNA is TGTGCCAGCAGTGAAGGAGGCAGGGGAGGAGGGCAAGAGACCCAGTACTTC. Its protein product is CASSEGGRGGGQETQYF.

The chain recombines TRBV11-3 with TRBJ2-7; D gene ambiguous. The CDR3 is 11 residues long. Per the germline V gene, CDR1 is SGHNT and CDR2 is YENEEA. V dropped 3 bases and J dropped 5 bases, with 5 bases sitting between them. CDR3: CASSFGDEQYF. CDR3 nucleotide sequence: TGTGCCAGCAGCTTTGGGGACGAGCAGTACTTC.

This clonotype was picked up a small number of times. The chain is built from TRBV9 and TRBJ2-5; 10 bases are a match to TRBD2. The V segment lost 3 bases and the J segment 7 bases; nucleotides outside the gene matches: 12. The CDR3 runs to 16 residues. CDR1 and CDR2 from the germline V gene are SGDLS and YYNGEE. CDR3 in amino acids: CASSAGGLAGVGTQYF. The CDR3 DNA sequence: TGTGCCAGCAGCGCAGGAGGTCTAGCGGGAGTCGGGACCCAGTACTTC.

The V call is TRBV5-1, the J call TRBJ1-5; D is uncertain. This CDR3 has 14 residues. The ends were cut back, 4 bases at V and 3 bases at J, with 11 bases in the middle. Looked up from germline, CDR1 is SGHRS and CDR2 is YFSETQ. This chain's CDR3 is CASSPDGLNQPQHF. The DNA for the CDR3 is TGCGCCAGCAGCCCGGACGGACTCAATCAGCCCCAGCATTTT.